Listed here are 27 T cell receptor beta chains from one sample, sequenced in a study of T cells in tuberculosis. Clones were read by immunoSEQ multiplex PCR, and TCRdb kept only the in-frame ones, dropping some. The data contain around 35,000 clones, more than 85% of them singletons. Material: PBMCs. These TCRs come from a donor aged 10-35 years with latent tuberculosis or without tuberculosis infection.

In DNA form, the CDR3 reads TGTGCCTGGCAACTTGGACAGTCAGATGGCTACACCTTC. Translating it yields CAWQLGQSDGYTF. The chain couples TRBV30 to TRBJ1-2; D is perhaps TRBD1 (6 bases). The CDR3 spans 13 residues. Germline values: CDR1 GTSNPN, CDR2 SVGIG (reference sequence). Trimming cost V 5 bases and J 6 bases, with 16 bases left between them.

The rearrangement joins TRBV4-1 to TRBJ1-5; 7 nucleotides match TRBD1. V shed 0 bases and J 3 bases; nucleotides not matched to a gene: 2. This CDR3 has 15 residues. Germline lookup yields CDR1 MGHRA and CDR2 YSYEKL. CDR3 DNA sequence: TGCGCCAGCAGCCAAGATGGACAGGTCAATCAGCCCCAGCATTTT. This sequence encodes CASSQDGQVNQPQHF.

This clone came up once. CDR3: CAWLPGGYLAKNIQYF. The CDR3 bases are TGTGCCTGGCTACCGGGGGGATATCTAGCCAAAAACATTCAGTACTTC. The chain recombines TRBV30 with TRBJ2-4; 7 nucleotides match TRBD2. Germline values: CDR1 GTSNPN, CDR2 SVGIG (reference sequence). The CDR3 spans 16 residues. V was pared by 5 bases and J by 0 bases, with 10 bases of the junction left unmatched.

The genes are TRBV5-1 and TRBJ2-2; the D is unclear. Germline V gene lookup returns CDR1 SGHRS and CDR2 YFSETQ. Trimming removed 4 bases at V and 8 bases at J, with 9 bases between. The CDR3 extends over 12 amino acids. The CDR3 coding sequence is TGCGCCAGCAGCACCCTTGCGGGGGAGCTGTTTTTT. Its translation: CASSTLAGELFF. The full variable domain, its missing parts supplied by reference TRBV5-1 and TRBJ2-2, is KAGVTQTPRYLIKTRGQQVTLSCSPISGHRSVSWYQQTPGQGLQFLFEYFSETQRNKGNFPGRFSGRQFSNSRSEMNVSTLELGDSALYLCASSTLAGELFFGEGSRLTVL.

The rearrangement uses TRBV7-2 and TRBJ1-6, with a tentative D call TRBD1 (5 bases). Trimming left V 4 bases short and J 4 bases short, with 11 bases between. CDR1 is SGHTA, CDR2 FQGNSA, per germline. This CDR3 has 15 amino acids. The CDR3: CASSSWGEYNSPLHF. CDR3 DNA sequence: TGTGCCAGCAGCTCGTGGGGGGAATATAATTCACCCCTCCACTTT.

This chain links TRBV29-1 with TRBJ2-7, with D possibly being TRBD1 (6 bases). The germline CDR1 and CDR2 sequences are SQVTM and ANQGSEA. The CDR3 has 14 residues. V lost 7 bases and J lost 5, with 21 bases in between. The CDR3 DNA reads as TGCAGCGCCGAACTTCCGGGACAACGAGACGAGCAGTACTTC. This gives the protein CSAELPGQRDEQYF.

The chain uses TRBV9 and TRBJ1-1; 9 bases are a match to TRBD1. V was clipped by 3 bases and J by 5 bases; unmatched bases: 8. The V gene's germline CDR1 is SGDLS and CDR2 YYNGEE. The CDR3 consists of 15 residues. CDR3 coding DNA: TGTGCCAGCAGCGGACCGACAGGGGGGGGAACTGAAGCTTTCTTT. It yields the protein CASSGPTGGGTEAFF.

Note on this clone: An end of the junction differs from the germline gene, which may be a read error. V is TRBV27 and J is TRBJ1-1; a possible D gene is TRBD1 (5 bases). Per the germline V gene, CDR1 is MNHEY and CDR2 is SMNVEV (reference sequence). There are 15 residues in the CDR3. The CDR3 reads CASSVSGLPNTEAFF. CDR3 DNA sequence: TGTGCCAGCAGTGTATCGGGACTCCCGAACACTGAAGCTTTCTTT.

V usage is TRBV11-2 and J usage is TRBJ1-6; D is unresolved. Germline lookup yields CDR1 SGHAT and CDR2 FQNNGV. Trimming took off 4 bases at V and 6 bases at J, with 10 bases between the two ends. The CDR3 has 14 amino acids. This CDR3 is CASSWRRGNSPLHF. CDR3 DNA: TGTGCCAGCAGCTGGCGGCGGGGTAATTCACCCCTCCACTTT.

The rearrangement uses TRBV7-9 and TRBJ2-7, with 9 bases lining up with TRBD1. CDR1 SEHNR and CDR2 FQNEAQ come from the germline V gene (reference sequence). V dropped 7 bases and J dropped 5; count of bases not matched to a gene: 12. This CDR3 is built from 15 residues. CDR3 loop: CASIERDRDSDEQYF. The CDR3 DNA sequence: TGTGCCAGCATAGAAAGGGACAGGGATTCCGACGAGCAGTACTTC.

This chain joins TRBV6-4 and TRBJ2-2; D gene uncertain. The germline gives CDR1 MRHNA, CDR2 SNTAGT. The V and J ends lost 5 bases and 2 bases respectively, with 6 bases between them. The CDR3 loop spans 13 amino acids. The CDR3 bases are TGTGCCAGCAGTTTCAGTAACACCGGGGAGCTGTTTTTT. Amino acids: CASSFSNTGELFF.

J is TRBJ2-2 and V is TRBV27; a possible D gene is TRBD1 (5 bases). CDR1 and CDR2 from the germline V gene are MNHEY and SMNVEV (reference sequence). CDR3 size: 12 residues. V lost 7 bases to trimming and J lost 4 bases, with 7 bases between them. CDR3 amino acids: CASMTATGELFF. As DNA, the CDR3 is TGTGCCAGCATGACAGCCACCGGGGAGCTGTTTTTT.

This clone was found once. The J gene is TRBJ1-1, the V gene TRBV19; a weak D match, TRBD1 (6 bases). V lost 6 bases, J lost 0 bases, and 11 bases lay in between. Per germline, CDR1 LNHDA and CDR2 SQIVND (reference sequence). CDR3 length: 14 amino acids. CDR3 protein: CASRDQGMNTEAFF. CDR3 DNA sequence: TGTGCCAGTAGAGACCAGGGGATGAACACTGAAGCTTTCTTT.

The V call is TRBV5-1, the J call TRBJ2-7, with 9 bases matching TRBD2. The CDR3 loop spans 15 amino acids. V dropped 0 bases and J dropped 3; count of bases not matched to a gene: 4. Germline V gene sequence: CDR1 SGHRS, CDR2 YFSETQ. The CDR3 is CASSLDSGGYYEQYF. Here the CDR3 DNA reads TGCGCCAGCAGCTTGGATAGCGGGGGATACTACGAGCAGTACTTC.

The gene calls are TRBV5-5 and TRBJ1-2, with 7 bases that match TRBD1. V lost 0 bases and J lost 4; bases outside the gene matches: 6. The CDR3 totals 15 residues. Per the germline V gene, CDR1 is SGHKS and CDR2 is YYEKEE (reference sequence). CDR3 bases: TGTGCCAGCAGCTTGGGTTCTCGGGACAGCTATGGCTACACCTTC. Amino acid sequence: CASSLGSRDSYGYTF. Using reference TRBV5-5 and TRBJ1-2 for the parts outside the CDR3, the full variable domain is DAGVTQSPTHLIKTRGQQVTLRCSPISGHKSVSWYQQVLGQGPQFIFQYYEKEERGRGNFPDRFSARQFPNYSSELNVNALLLGDSALYLCASSLGSRDSYGYTFGSGTRLTVV.

The V gene is TRBV4-3, the J gene TRBJ1-2, with a tentative D call TRBD1 (6 bases). Trimming cost V 0 bases and J 2 bases, with 22 bases left between them. The germline V gene encodes CDR1 LGHNA and CDR2 YSLEER. The CDR3 runs to 19 residues. The CDR3 region has the DNA TGCGCCAGCAGCCAAGAGGATGTTCGGGCCGGGGGGCTCAACTATGGCTACACCTTC. This gives the protein CASSQEDVRAGGLNYGYTF.

This sequence joins TRBV7-9 and TRBJ1-4; D gene ambiguous. Trimming shortened V by 6 bases and J by 8 bases, and 19 bases separated the two germline ends. This CDR3 contains 15 residues. Germline CDR1 and CDR2: SEHNR and FQNEAQ (reference sequence). As DNA, the CDR3 is TGTGCCAGCAGTCGAGCGAGGGTAATTGGCGAAAAACTGTTTTTT. Its translation is CASSRARVIGEKLFF.

The chain joins TRBV19 to TRBJ1-2; D is perhaps TRBD1 (6 bases). Between the trimmed V and J ends, which lost 4 bases and 2 bases, there was a span of 14 bases. Per germline, CDR1 LNHDA and CDR2 SQIVND (reference sequence). The CDR3 runs to 15 residues. In DNA, the CDR3 is TGTGCCAGTAGTACCCCCAGGGGCTTCAACTATGGCTACACCTTC. Translating gives CASSTPRGFNYGYTF.

This chain joins TRBV19 and TRBJ1-2, with 8 positions matching TRBD1. V lost 7 bases to trimming and J lost 7 bases; unmatched junction nucleotides: 5. The CDR3 is made up of 12 amino acids. CDR1 is LNHDA and CDR2 is SQIVND in the germline V gene (reference sequence). The CDR3 nucleotides read TGTGCCAGTACTGACAGGGGTTTTGGCTACACCTTC. It translates to CASTDRGFGYTF.

V gene TRBV6-1 combines with J gene TRBJ2-3, with TRBD1 identical over 7 bases. The ends lost 8 bases at V and 0 bases at J; junction bases unmatched: 8. The CDR3 has 15 amino acids. In germline, CDR1 is MNHNS, CDR2 SASEGT. The CDR3 nucleotides read TGTGCCAGCTCCCCTCAACAGGGGAGCACAGATACGCAGTATTTT. The encoded protein is CASSPQQGSTDTQYF.

The chain recombines TRBV7-2 with TRBJ1-2; the D is unclear. There are 14 residues in the CDR3. Trimming took off 6 bases at V and 7 bases at J, with 18 bases between the two ends. From germline, CDR1 is SGHTA and CDR2 FQGNSA. The CDR3 loop is CASRNLEGWGGYTF. The CDR3 DNA follows: TGTGCCAGCAGGAACTTAGAGGGCTGGGGTGGCTACACCTTC.

The chain is built from TRBV6-5 and TRBJ1-1; D is undetermined. Germline V CDR1 and CDR2: MNHEY, SVGAGI. This CDR3 spans 13 amino acids. The V end was cut by 2 bases, the J end by 5 bases, with 9 bases between. The chain's CDR3 is CASSYETGTEAFF. The CDR3 DNA reads as TGTGCCAGCAGTTACGAGACTGGAACTGAAGCTTTCTTT.

The chain uses TRBV19 and TRBJ1-5, with 7 positions matching TRBD1. Trimming took 7 bases from V and 2 from J; bases not matched to a gene: 8. CDR1 LNHDA and CDR2 SQIVND come from the germline V gene (reference sequence). The CDR3 sequence is 15 residues long. The chain's CDR3 is CASMVTGYGNQPQHF. The DNA of the CDR3 is TGTGCCAGTATGGTGACAGGGTATGGCAATCAGCCCCAGCATTTT.

The gene calls are TRBV4-1 and TRBJ1-2, with TRBD1 as a possible D gene (5 bases). With 1 base removed from V and 4 bases from J, the gap between germline ends came to 10 bases. This CDR3 contains 14 residues. In germline, CDR1 is MGHRA, CDR2 YSYEKL. CDR3 amino acids: CASSQAAGGYGYTF. The CDR3, as DNA: TGCGCCAGCAGCCAAGCCGCCGGGGGCTATGGCTACACCTTC.

The rearrangement uses TRBV30 and TRBJ1-2, with 10 positions matching TRBD1. V lost 0 bases, J lost 4 bases, and 8 bases stayed unmatched. This CDR3 has 16 amino acids. Germline CDR1 GTSNPN, CDR2 SVGIG (reference sequence). The CDR3 coding sequence is TGTGCCTGGAGTGTTTGGACAGGGGGTATGCGCTATGGCTACACCTTC. The encoded protein is CAWSVWTGGMRYGYTF.

This chain links TRBV19 with TRBJ1-2; D gene uncertain. Germline V gene data show CDR1 as LNHDA and CDR2 as SQIVND (reference sequence). This CDR3 is 12 amino acids long. V was pared by 5 bases and J by 1 base, with 5 bases between. CDR3 nucleotide sequence: TGTGCCAGTAGTCCCCTTAACTATGGCTACACCTTC. As protein: CASSPLNYGYTF.

This sequence joins TRBV11-3 and TRBJ2-7, with D possibly TRBD1 on 6 matching bases. Between the trimmed V and J ends, which lost 5 bases and 2 bases, there was a span of 10 bases. The CDR3 extends over 13 amino acids. CDR1 and CDR2 (germline): SGHNT, YENEEA. This CDR3 is CASSVRDTYEQYF. As DNA, the CDR3 is TGTGCCAGCAGCGTCAGGGACACCTACGAGCAGTACTTC.